What follows are 13 T cell receptor beta chains derived from one specimen sequenced in a study of T cell changes during pregnancy in multiple sclerosis. Here immunoSEQ multiplex PCR was the method, and the copy in TCRdb shows in-frame clones only, minus some. The sample has more than 30,000 clones; 70% to 90% are singletons. The sample consisted of CD4+ T cells from peripheral blood mononuclear cells, taken before pregnancy. The receptor set was obtained from a female donor with multiple sclerosis, enrolled in a pregnancy study.

This chain connects TRBV2 to TRBJ2-3, with D possibly TRBD1 on 7 matching bases. This CDR3 has 13 amino acids. Germline V gene data show CDR1 as SNHLY and CDR2 as FYNNEI. V dropped 5 bases and J dropped 9 bases, with 15 bases sitting between them. The CDR3 DNA is TGTGCCAGCAGTCGACAGGGAGGAGACACGCAGTATTTT. It is translated as CASSRQGGDTQYF. Based on the CDR3 plus reference TRBV2 and TRBJ2-3, the full variable domain is EPEVTQTPSHQVTQMGQEVILRCVPISNHLYFYWYRQILGQKVEFLVSFYNNEISEKSEIFDDQFSVERPDGSNFTLKIRSTKLEDSAMYFCASSRQGGDTQYFGPGTRLTVL.

The V and J genes are TRBV9 and TRBJ2-5; the match to TRBD1 covers 7 bases. The CDR3 spans 15 residues. Unmatched junction bases numbered 9, after V lost 0 bases and J lost 7 bases. CDR1 is SGDLS and CDR2 is YYNGEE in the germline V gene. The CDR3 spells CASSVDTGASATQYF. The CDR3 DNA reads as TGTGCCAGCAGCGTAGATACAGGGGCGTCCGCGACCCAGTACTTC.

The chain carries TRBV5-1 and TRBJ1-1, with TRBD1 as a possible D gene (6 bases). The CDR3 contains 19 residues. V was clipped by 2 bases and J by 10 bases, with 33 bases between them. Germline CDR1 SGHRS, CDR2 YFSETQ. CDR3 DNA: TGCGCCAGCAGCTTAACCCAGGGGACCAGAACACTGAAGGGCCCCTTAGCTTTCTTT. This codes for CASSLTQGTRTLKGPLAFF.

The V gene is TRBV6-6, the J gene TRBJ2-7, with 8 bases aligning to TRBD1. The CDR3 length is 14 residues. Per germline, CDR1 MNHNY and CDR2 SVGAGI (reference sequence). Unmatched junction bases numbered 6, after V lost 6 bases and J lost 2 bases. The CDR3 region is CASSTGQGTYEQYF. The CDR3 region has the DNA TGTGCCAGCAGCACCGGACAGGGAACCTACGAGCAGTACTTC.

V gene TRBV5-6 combines with J gene TRBJ1-1; D unresolved. V was trimmed by 1 base and J by 0 bases, leaving 16 bases between them. Germline V CDR1 and CDR2: SGHDT, YYEEEE. The CDR3 is 17 amino acids. CDR3 residues: CASSLFVLLGVNTEAFF. Here the CDR3 DNA reads TGTGCCAGCAGCTTGTTTGTATTACTCGGGGTGAACACTGAAGCTTTCTTT.

The CDR3 is CASSFSGGAGETQYF. CDR3 DNA sequence: TGTGCCAGTTCTTTCAGCGGGGGCGCGGGGGAGACCCAGTACTTC. The genes are TRBV19 and TRBJ2-5, with 8 bases aligning to TRBD2. CDR1 is LNHDA and CDR2 is SQIVND in the germline V gene (reference sequence). This CDR3 region has 15 residues. V was clipped by 8 bases and J by 5 bases; unmatched bases: 13. Based on the CDR3 plus reference TRBV19 and TRBJ2-5, the full variable domain is DGGITQSPKYLFRKEGQNVTLSCEQNLNHDAMYWYRQDPGQGLRLIYYSQIVNDFQKGDIAEGYSVSREKKESFPLTVTSAQKNPTAFYLCASSFSGGAGETQYFGPGTRLLVL.

V and J are TRBV5-1 and TRBJ2-2; D is possibly TRBD1 (5 bases). The CDR3 loop spans 14 amino acids. The germline CDR1 and CDR2 sequences are SGHRS and YFSETQ. V shed 2 bases and J shed 2 bases, with 7 bases lying between them. The CDR3 loop reads CASSFDRNTGELFF. The DNA of the CDR3 is TGCGCCAGCAGCTTCGACAGAAACACCGGGGAGCTGTTTTTT.

The chain carries TRBV4-3 and TRBJ1-5, with 7 bases lining up with TRBD1. The CDR3 loop spans 17 amino acids. The V and J ends lost 4 bases and 5 bases, in that order; junction bases with no gene match: 14. In germline, CDR1 is LGHNA, CDR2 YSLEER. The CDR3 is CASSPRASKRGHQPQHF. The CDR3 DNA is TGCGCCAGCAGCCCGAGAGCGTCAAAAAGGGGGCATCAGCCCCAGCATTTT.

Comment on this clone: The germline gene is not matched at one end of the junction; a read error may be the cause. J is TRBJ1-1 and V is TRBV5-1; 8 bases fit TRBD1. The germline CDR1 and CDR2 sequences are SGHRS and YFSETQ. This CDR3 is 16 amino acids long. The chain's CDR3 is CASSLGPQGANTEAFF. The CDR3 nucleotides are TGCGCCAGCAGTTTGGGCCCCCAGGGGGCGAACACTGAAGCTTTCTTT.

This clone appeared a few times. The J gene is TRBJ2-5, the V gene TRBV29-1; 8 bases match TRBD2. The germline gives CDR1 SQVTM, CDR2 ANQGSEA. Losses at the gene ends were 4 bases for V and 4 bases for J; bases not matched to a gene: 5. This CDR3 is built from 13 residues. The CDR3 is CSVGRGGPETQYF. Written as DNA, the CDR3 is TGCAGCGTTGGCCGGGGGGGTCCAGAGACCCAGTACTTC.

J is TRBJ2-7 and V is TRBV15; the match to TRBD2 covers 9 bases. The V gene end was trimmed by 1 base and the J gene end by 2 bases; junction bases not matched to a gene: 6. The germline CDR1 and CDR2 sequences are LNHNV and YYDKDF (reference sequence). CDR3 length: 16 residues. Here the CDR3 DNA reads TGTGCCACCAGCAGAGCTCCAGCGGGGGGTACCTACGAGCAGTACTTC. This encodes CATSRAPAGGTYEQYF.

Note on this clone: A junction boundary mismatches the germline segment, possibly from a read error. V usage is TRBV7-7 and J usage is TRBJ2-2; tentatively, D is TRBD2 (5 bases). The CDR3 runs 15 residues. Germline V gene data show CDR1 as SSHAT and CDR2 as FNYEAQ (reference sequence). This chain's CDR3 is CASSLGIGGTGELFF. CDR3 in DNA: TGTGCTAGCAGCTTGGGAATTGGAGGCACCGGGGAGCTGTTTTTT.

This clone was counted a few times. The CDR3 sequence is CASSLRRTGELFF. The CDR3 DNA is TGTGCCAGCAGCCTCCGCCGGACCGGGGAGCTGTTTTTT. The chain joins TRBV7-2 to TRBJ2-2; D gene uncertain. The CDR3 consists of 13 residues. Germline V CDR1 and CDR2: SGHTA, FQGNSA. Deletions cut 5 bases from V and 5 bases from J, with 9 bases between.